Presented here are 26 T cell receptor beta chains from one specimen sequenced in a study of blood T cell repertoires in COVID-19. Profiling relied on immunoSEQ multiplex PCR, and the TCRdb table lists in-frame clones only, not all of them. The table has about 120,000 clones, roughly three quarters seen once. The sample comprised peripheral blood. The origin of the receptors is a woman aged 80 or older with acute or convalescent COVID-19.

This clone appeared a single time. The CDR3 DNA reads as TGTGCCTGGGCGGGAGGATTTAGAGGAGACACTGAAGCTTTCTTT. Amino acids: CAWAGGFRGDTEAFF. The chain uses TRBV30 and TRBJ1-1; D gene ambiguous. The germline CDR1 and CDR2 sequences are GTSNPN and SVGIG (reference sequence). This CDR3 is 15 amino acids long. Trimming shortened V by 5 bases and J by 3 bases, and 19 bases separated the two germline ends.

V usage is TRBV7-2 and J usage is TRBJ1-5, with 7 bases matching TRBD1. CDR3 length: 14 residues. J was trimmed by 4 bases and V by 5 bases; bases with no gene match: 5. CDR1 is SGHTA and CDR2 is FQGNSA in the germline V gene. The CDR3 DNA follows: TGTGCCAGCAGCAGACCAGGGGGAAATCAGCCCCAGCATTTT. Encoded protein: CASSRPGGNQPQHF.

Note on this clone: This specimen includes other DNA sequences encoding the same CDR3. J is TRBJ2-1 and V is TRBV6-4; 10 bases fit TRBD2. The germline V gene has CDR1 MRHNA and CDR2 SNTAGT. The CDR3 length is 15 residues. V gave up 4 bases and J gave up 4 bases; unmatched junction bases: 4. The CDR3 reads CASSVLAGGYNEQFF. Here the CDR3 DNA reads TGTGCCAGCAGTGTGTTAGCGGGAGGTTACAATGAGCAGTTCTTC.

This clone has a handful of counts. The rearrangement uses TRBV5-1 and TRBJ2-1; TRBD2 agrees at 9 bases. Trimming at V came to 0 bases and at J to 4 bases, leaving 5 bases not matched to a gene. The CDR3 spans 16 residues. The germline gives CDR1 SGHRS, CDR2 YFSETQ. Here the CDR3 reads CASSLGAGGFYNEQFF. DNA for the CDR3: TGCGCCAGCAGCTTGGGGGCGGGAGGGTTTTACAATGAGCAGTTCTTC.

This chain connects TRBV11-2 to TRBJ2-3; TRBD2 agrees at 11 bases. V lost 1 base, J lost 1 base, and 1 base stayed unmatched. Germline assignment: CDR1 SGHAT and CDR2 FQNNGV. The CDR3 is made up of 16 amino acids. In DNA, the CDR3 is TGTGCCAGCAGCTTAGGACTAGCGGGGCGCACAGATACGCAGTATTTT. Translating gives CASSLGLAGRTDTQYF.

This clone was observed a handful of times. This rearrangement joins TRBV5-1 to TRBJ2-5, with a tentative D call TRBD2 (5 bases). CDR3 length equals 14 residues. V lost 4 bases and J 5 bases, leaving 15 bases between the germline ends. Germline CDR1 reads SGHRS; CDR2 reads YFSETQ. The CDR3 spells CASSPASSSETQYF. The CDR3, as DNA: TGCGCCAGCAGCCCGGCCTCTAGCTCTGAGACCCAGTACTTC.

V gene TRBV11-3 combines with J gene TRBJ2-1; D possibly corresponds to TRBD2 (6 bases). Trimming pared 1 base from V and 3 bases from J, leaving 7 bases between. The CDR3 is made up of 14 amino acids. Looked up from germline, CDR1 is SGHNT and CDR2 is YENEEA. CDR3 protein: CASSLGGIYNEQFF. The DNA of the CDR3 is TGTGCCAGCAGCTTAGGCGGGATCTACAATGAGCAGTTCTTC. The whole variable domain, filled in from reference TRBV11-3 and TRBJ2-1, reads EAGVVQSPRYKIIEKKQPVAFWCNPISGHNTLYWYLQNLGQGPELLIRYENEEAVDDSQLPKDRFSAERLKGVDSTLKIQPAELGDSAVYLCASSLGGIYNEQFFGPGTRLTVL.

The gene calls are TRBV7-2 and TRBJ1-3; TRBD1 might be the D (5 bases). The length of the CDR3 is 14 residues. Germline CDR1 reads SGHTA; CDR2 reads FQGNSA. Trimming removed 0 bases at V and 4 bases at J, with 7 bases between. The CDR3 nucleotides are TGTGCCAGCAGCTTAGCCGGGGGAGGAAACACCATATATTTT. Protein product: CASSLAGGGNTIYF. Supplemented by reference TRBV7-2 and TRBJ1-3, the full variable domain reads GAGVSQSPSNKVTEKGKDVELRCDPISGHTALYWYRQSLGQGLEFLIYFQGNSAPDKSGLPSDRFSAERTGGSVSTLTIQRTQQEDSAVYLCASSLAGGGNTIYFGEGSWLTVV.

The chain links TRBV4-2 to TRBJ1-1, with unresolved D. The CDR3 runs 14 residues. CDR1 is LGHNA and CDR2 is YNFKEQ in the germline V gene. The V gene lost 1 base and the J gene lost 4 bases, with 10 bases spanning the gap. In nucleotides, the CDR3 is TGTGCCAGCAGCCAAGCTAGGTCTGTCACTGAAGCTTTCTTT. This gives the protein CASSQARSVTEAFF.

The table lists this clone with a few counts. The chain employs TRBV10-3 and TRBJ2-1, with 11 nucleotides matching TRBD2. Per the germline V gene, CDR1 is ENHRY and CDR2 is SYGVKD. This CDR3 is built from 15 residues. V dropped 0 bases and J dropped 9; count of bases not matched to a gene: 4. The CDR3 loop reads CAISESGTSGSEQFF. CDR3 DNA sequence: TGTGCCATCAGTGAGTCGGGGACTAGCGGATCTGAGCAGTTCTTC.

The genes are TRBV30 and TRBJ1-2, with 8 bases identical to TRBD1. V dropped 3 bases and J dropped 4; count of bases not matched to a gene: 4. The CDR3 consists of 13 residues. The germline CDR1 and CDR2 sequences are GTSNPN and SVGIG (reference sequence). For the CDR3, the DNA is TGTGCCTGGAGCCCGGGACAGGTCTATGGCTACACCTTC. It codes for CAWSPGQVYGYTF.

The V gene is TRBV19, the J gene TRBJ1-1; 8 positions match TRBD1. The V gene's germline CDR1 is LNHDA and CDR2 SQIVND (reference sequence). The CDR3 runs 16 residues. V gave up 5 bases and J gave up 5 bases; unmatched junction bases: 13. Here the CDR3 DNA reads TGTGCCAGTAGTGCCAGGGGGCGTATTGAATTTACTGAAGCTTTCTTT. Its translation: CASSARGRIEFTEAFF.

The gene calls are TRBV6-6 and TRBJ2-3; 7 nucleotides agree with TRBD1. Germline V lookup: CDR1 MNHNY, CDR2 SVGAGI (reference sequence). The CDR3 sequence is 15 residues long. J was trimmed by 2 bases and V by 5 bases; bases with no gene match: 7. CDR3 in amino acids: CASSLRDSNTDTQYF. In nucleotides, the CDR3 is TGTGCCAGCAGTCTCCGGGACAGTAACACAGATACGCAGTATTTT.

V usage is TRBV7-8 and J usage is TRBJ2-2; perhaps TRBD1 as D (6 bases). The CDR3 has 15 amino acids. V lost 3 bases and J 0 bases, leaving 8 bases between the germline ends. Germline V gene sequence: CDR1 SGHVS, CDR2 FQNEAQ. CDR3 loop: CASSFGTPNTGELFF. Here the CDR3 DNA reads TGTGCCAGCAGCTTCGGGACACCGAACACCGGGGAGCTGTTTTTT.

This clone was picked up one time. The chain uses TRBV29-1 and TRBJ1-1; weak D call: TRBD1 (6 bases). Trimming cost V 3 bases and J 1 base, with 15 bases left between them. CDR3 length equals 15 residues. Germline lookup yields CDR1 SQVTM and CDR2 ANQGSEA. CDR3 loop: CSVDQSGQSNTEAFF. As DNA, the CDR3 is TGCAGCGTTGACCAATCAGGACAGTCGAACACTGAAGCTTTCTTT.

This clone was recorded only once. The J gene is TRBJ2-7, the V gene TRBV7-9, with 7 bases that match TRBD2. The CDR3 extends over 17 amino acids. The germline CDR1 and CDR2 sequences are SEHNR and FQNEAQ (reference sequence). The V segment lost 0 bases and the J segment 3 bases; nucleotides outside the gene matches: 11. CDR3 sequence reads: CASSLALGGDYNYEQYF. As DNA, the CDR3 is TGTGCCAGCAGCTTAGCCTTGGGAGGGGACTACAACTACGAGCAGTACTTC.

This clone was picked up a small number of times. J is TRBJ2-1 and V is TRBV10-3; 8 positions match TRBD2. V gave up 2 bases and J gave up 6 bases; unmatched junction bases: 12. CDR1 and CDR2 from the germline V gene are ENHRY and SYGVKD. The CDR3 totals 17 residues. The DNA of the CDR3 is TGTGCCATCAGTGAGAGTTTATCGAGGGCGGGGGGCAATGAGCAGTTCTTC. Translating it yields CAISESLSRAGGNEQFF.

The chain uses TRBV7-2 and TRBJ2-5, with 7 bases fitting TRBD1. The V gene end was trimmed by 5 bases and the J gene end by 1 base; junction bases not matched to a gene: 1. In germline, CDR1 is SGHTA, CDR2 FQGNSA. CDR3 size: 13 residues. In nucleotides, the CDR3 is TGTGCCAGCAGCAGGGACAGCCAAGAGACCCAGTACTTC. Its protein product is CASSRDSQETQYF.

This clone was detected once. The chain links TRBV6-5 to TRBJ1-6; 8 nucleotides agree with TRBD1. This CDR3 contains 15 residues. Germline V lookup: CDR1 MNHEY, CDR2 SVGAGI. The trim removed 0 bases at V and 10 bases at J, leaving 5 bases unmatched. The CDR3 coding sequence is TGTGCCAGCAGTTACTCACAGGGGGTGGGCTCACCCCTCCACTTT. This translates into CASSYSQGVGSPLHF.

The CDR3 region has the DNA TGCGCCAGCAGCTTGGTCCCAGGGTGGGTGGAGACCCAGTACTTC. Translated: CASSLVPGWVETQYF. The chain links TRBV5-1 to TRBJ2-5; D possibly corresponds to TRBD1 (5 bases). This CDR3 is built from 15 residues. Trimming stripped 0 bases from V and 5 bases from J, with 14 bases between. The germline gives CDR1 SGHRS, CDR2 YFSETQ.

This clone has just one count. The chain recombines TRBV7-9 with TRBJ2-3, with 10 positions matching TRBD2. In germline, CDR1 is SEHNR, CDR2 FQNEAQ (reference sequence). The V and J ends lost 1 base and 8 bases, in that order; junction bases with no gene match: 15. This CDR3 region has 18 residues. This CDR3 is CASSLVSSGGPSDVTQYF. The CDR3 bases are TGTGCCAGCAGCTTAGTGTCTAGCGGGGGTCCCTCTGATGTTACGCAGTATTTT.

CDR3: CASSLAFQGADTGELFF. In DNA, the CDR3 is TGTGCCAGCAGCTTGGCCTTTCAGGGGGCGGACACCGGGGAGCTGTTTTTT. The gene calls are TRBV5-4 and TRBJ2-2; 8 positions agree with TRBD1. Germline V gene data show CDR1 as SGHNT and CDR2 as YYREEE (reference sequence). The CDR3 is made up of 17 amino acids. The V segment lost 0 bases and the J segment 3 bases; nucleotides outside the gene matches: 7.

This chain joins TRBV5-1 and TRBJ2-5; D is perhaps TRBD2 (5 bases). The CDR3 spans 15 residues. Trimming removed 2 bases at V and 5 bases at J, with 16 bases between. Germline V CDR1 and CDR2: SGHRS, YFSETQ. The CDR3 coding sequence is TGCGCCAGCAGCTTCCAACAGATCCCGGGGGAGACCCAGTACTTC. This translates into CASSFQQIPGETQYF.

This rearrangement joins TRBV29-1 to TRBJ1-1, with 7 bases identical to TRBD1. V gave up 0 bases and J gave up 1 base; unmatched junction bases: 14. Germline assignment: CDR1 SQVTM and CDR2 ANQGSEA. This CDR3 region has 18 residues. CDR3 sequence (DNA): TGCAGCGTTGAAGATGCTAGGACAGGCAGAGGTAGGAACACTGAAGCTTTCTTT. Translating it yields CSVEDARTGRGRNTEAFF.

This chain joins TRBV7-2 and TRBJ2-7, with 8 bases matching TRBD2. The CDR3 has 15 residues. Germline V gene sequence: CDR1 SGHTA, CDR2 FQGNSA. The V segment lost 3 bases and the J segment 0 bases; nucleotides outside the gene matches: 4. The CDR3 loop reads CASSLSGGSSYEQYF. CDR3 DNA sequence: TGTGCCAGCAGCTTGAGCGGGGGAAGCTCCTACGAGCAGTACTTC.

The chain employs TRBV2 and TRBJ2-5, with 11 bases identical to TRBD2. CDR1 is SNHLY and CDR2 is FYNNEI in the germline V gene. The CDR3 has 14 amino acids. V shed 5 bases, J shed 4 bases, and the junction held 3 bases outside the gene matches. The CDR3 reads CASSLAGGRETQYF. CDR3 DNA: TGTGCCAGCAGTTTAGCGGGGGGGAGAGAGACCCAGTACTTC. Using reference TRBV2 and TRBJ2-5 for the parts outside the CDR3, the full variable domain is EPEVTQTPSHQVTQMGQEVILRCVPISNHLYFYWYRQILGQKVEFLVSFYNNEISEKSEIFDDQFSVERPDGSNFTLKIRSTKLEDSAMYFCASSLAGGRETQYFGPGTRLLVL.